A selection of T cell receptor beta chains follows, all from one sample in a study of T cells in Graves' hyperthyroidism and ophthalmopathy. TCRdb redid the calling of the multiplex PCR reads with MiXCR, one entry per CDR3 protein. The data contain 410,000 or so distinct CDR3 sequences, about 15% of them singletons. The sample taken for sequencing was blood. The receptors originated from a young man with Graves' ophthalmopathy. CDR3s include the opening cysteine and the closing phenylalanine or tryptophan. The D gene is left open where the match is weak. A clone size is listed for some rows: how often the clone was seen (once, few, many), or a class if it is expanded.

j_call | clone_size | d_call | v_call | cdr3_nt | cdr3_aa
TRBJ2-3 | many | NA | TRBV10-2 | TGCGCCAGCAGGGACGCGAGCGGCACAGATACGCAGTATTTT | CASRDASGTDTQYF
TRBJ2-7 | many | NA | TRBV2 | TGTGCCAGCAGTGTATCCTTCTACGAGCAGTACTTC | CASSVSFYEQYF
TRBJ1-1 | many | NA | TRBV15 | TGTGCCACCAACAGCGGCGGAGCGGACACTGAAGCTTTCTTT | CATNSGGADTEAFF
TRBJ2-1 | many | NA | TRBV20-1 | TGCAAGGGGCAGGGTTCCAATGAGCAGTTCTTC | CKGQGSNEQFF
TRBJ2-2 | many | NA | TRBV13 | TGTGCCAGCAGCTTAGGCCCGCCCGGGGAGCTGTTTTTT | CASSLGPPGELFF
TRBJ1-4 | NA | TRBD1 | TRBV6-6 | TGTGCCAGCAGTTACCAGGGGGTGACTAATGAAAAACTGTTTTTT | CASSYQGVTNEKLFF
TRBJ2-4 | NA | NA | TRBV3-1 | TGTGCCAGCAGCCAAAAGACAGGAGATGACATTCAGTACTTC | CASSQKTGDDIQYF
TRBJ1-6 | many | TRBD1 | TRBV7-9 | TGTGCCAGCAGCATGAGATTGGGGACAGGGGGCCTACCCCTCCACTTT | CASSMRLGTGGLPLHF
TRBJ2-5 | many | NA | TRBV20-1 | TGCAGTGCCCGCTTGTCTATCCAAGAGACCCAGTACTTC | CSARLSIQETQYF
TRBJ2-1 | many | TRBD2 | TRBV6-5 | TGTGCCAGCAGTTACACCGGGACTAGCGGGAGTCATGAGCAGTTCTTC | CASSYTGTSGSHEQFF
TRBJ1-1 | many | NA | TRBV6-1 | TGTGCCAGCAGTGTAACAGGACCCACTGAAGCTTTCTTT | CASSVTGPTEAFF
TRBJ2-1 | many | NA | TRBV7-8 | TGTGCCAGCAGCTTAGGTCTCCCTACTAGGTTGTTACACACGTATGAGCAGTTCTTC | CASSLGLPTRLLHTYEQFF
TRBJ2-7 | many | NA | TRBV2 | TGTGCCAGCAGTGATGGCCAGGGACGGAACGAGCAGTACTTC | CASSDGQGRNEQYF
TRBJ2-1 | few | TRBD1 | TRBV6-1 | TGTGCCAGCAGACCCGGGACAGGGGGCAATGAGCAGTTCTTC | CASRPGTGGNEQFF
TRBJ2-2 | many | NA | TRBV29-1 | TGCAGCGTTGAGCGGCGGGGGAACACCGGGGAGCTGTTTTTT | CSVERRGNTGELFF
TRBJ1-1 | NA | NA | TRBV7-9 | TGTGCCAGCAGCACAAAGAGGACACTCATGAACACTGAAGCTTTCTTT | CASSTKRTLMNTEAFF
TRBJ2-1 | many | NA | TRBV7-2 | TGTGCCAGCAGCCCCCAGCAGGGAGCGGGTGAGCAGTTCTTC | CASSPQQGAGEQFF
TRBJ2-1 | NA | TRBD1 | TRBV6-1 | TGTGCCAGCAGTTTGGGACAGGGAATCCCTTGGTTCTTC | CASSLGQGIPWFF
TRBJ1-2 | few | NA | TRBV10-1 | TGCGCCAGCAGTGAGTCACCAGCCGGGGGTGGCTACACCTTC | CASSESPAGGGYTF
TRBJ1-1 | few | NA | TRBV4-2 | TGTGCCAGCAGCTCCCAGAGGGTCGACACTGAAGCTTTCTTT | CASSSQRVDTEAFF
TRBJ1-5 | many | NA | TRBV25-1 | TGTGCCAGCAGTGCCATCGAAGGGACGGAACATCAGCCCCAGCATTTT | CASSAIEGTEHQPQHF
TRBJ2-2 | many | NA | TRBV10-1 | TGCGCCAGCAGATCCAGCCAATCGAACACCGGGGAGCTGTTTTTT | CASRSSQSNTGELFF
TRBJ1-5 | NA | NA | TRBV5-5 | TGTGCCAGCAGCTTATCAACGATCTCGGCGCCCCAGCATTTT | CASSLSTISAPQHF
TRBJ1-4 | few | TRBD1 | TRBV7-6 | TGTGCCAGCAGCCTAGGACAGGGTTTTGAAAAACTGTTTTTT | CASSLGQGFEKLFF
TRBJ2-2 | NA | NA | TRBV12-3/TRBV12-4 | TGTGCCAGCACTCCCTTCGAGTCAGGGACCGGGGAGCTGTTTTTT | CASTPFESGTGELFF
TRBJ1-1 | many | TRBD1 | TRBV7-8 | TGTGCCAGCAGTAGTGTCAGGGGGCGGCTGAACACTGAAGCTTTCTTT | CASSSVRGRLNTEAFF
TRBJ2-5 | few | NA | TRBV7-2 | TGTGCCAGCAACCTCAGAGGGTGGGAACAAGAGACCCAGTACTTC | CASNLRGWEQETQYF
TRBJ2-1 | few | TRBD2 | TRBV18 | TGTGCCAGCTCACCCGGAGGGAGGGCCCCCCATGAGCAGTTCTTC | CASSPGGRAPHEQFF
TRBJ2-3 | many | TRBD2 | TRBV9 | TGTGCCAGCAGCCCTCGTCCCGGGACTAGCGAAGGCACAGATACGCAGTATTTT | CASSPRPGTSEGTDTQYF
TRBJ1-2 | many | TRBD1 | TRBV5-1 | TGCGCCAGCAGCTTGGGGACAGGGGTGAACTATGGCTACACCTTC | CASSLGTGVNYGYTF
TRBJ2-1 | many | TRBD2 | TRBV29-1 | TGCAGCGTTGGGCGGGAGTACAATGAGCAGTTCTTC | CSVGREYNEQFF
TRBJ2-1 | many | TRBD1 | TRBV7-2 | TGTGCCAGCAGCTTAGCCCGGGACAGGGCTCTCTCCTACAATGAGCAGTTCTTC | CASSLARDRALSYNEQFF
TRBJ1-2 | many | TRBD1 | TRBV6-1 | TGTGCCAGCAGTACAGGGGCTCACTATGGCTACACCTTC | CASSTGAHYGYTF
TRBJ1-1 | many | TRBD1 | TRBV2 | TGTGCCAGCAGGGACAGGGCGCTGAACACTGAAGCTTTCTTT | CASRDRALNTEAFF
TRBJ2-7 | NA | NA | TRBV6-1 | TGTGCCAGCAGTGATGGTACTCATGAACTGGGCGAGCAGTACTTC | CASSDGTHELGEQYF
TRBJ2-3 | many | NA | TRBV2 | TGTGCCAGCAAACTGACTAGGGAAACAGATACGCAGTATTTT | CASKLTRETDTQYF
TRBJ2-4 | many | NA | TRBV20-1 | TGCAGTGCTAGAATCCCGGGGAAAAACATTCAGTACTTC | CSARIPGKNIQYF
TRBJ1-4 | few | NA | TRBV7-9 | TGTGCCAGCAGTGATCTTGGTCTAAATTCGAAACTGTTTTTT | CASSDLGLNSKLFF
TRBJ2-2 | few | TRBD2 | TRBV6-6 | TGTGCCAGCAGTTACTCGAGTCTAGCGGGAGTTAGCACCGGGGAGCTGTTTTTT | CASSYSSLAGVSTGELFF
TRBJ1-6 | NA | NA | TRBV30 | TGTGCCTGGAGTTCGGGCAGGGCCTTGTCACCCCTCCACTTT | CAWSSGRALSPLHF
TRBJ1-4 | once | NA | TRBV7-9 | TGTGCCGCCCAGACGGTTGAAAAACTGTTTTTT | CAAQTVEKLFF